This T cell receptor beta chain was captured in a study of blood T cell repertoires in COVID-19. Study background: The United States, Italy and Spain supplied acute and convalescent COVID-19 samples.

The junction had 6 bases not matched to a gene; V was cut back by 0 bases and J by 4 bases. Germline V gene data show CDR1 as MNHEY and CDR2 as SVGAGI. There are 16 residues in the CDR3. Clones were read by immunoSEQ multiplex PCR, and TCRdb kept only the in-frame ones, dropping some. This table holds around 110,000 clones, approximately 87% found once. Source material: peripheral blood. The clonotype originates from a man aged 25-45 years with acute or convalescent COVID-19. V usage is TRBV6-5 and J usage is TRBJ1-3; 7 nucleotides agree with TRBD1. DNA of the CDR3: TGTGCCAGCAGTTACTCGGCCAGGGGGGACGGAAACACCATATATTTT. It specifies CASSYSARGDGNTIYF.